This is a list of T cell receptor beta chains from one sample in a study of HIV-infected patients and healthy controls. Using its own MiXCR run on the 5' RACE reads, TCRdb lists one record per CDR3 protein. Altogether around 58,000 distinct CDR3 sequences are present, 15% to 20% being singletons, with the ten largest covering approximately 1.5%. The sequencing sample was made of CD4+ T cells from blood. Receptor source: a human donor in good health. The CDR3 runs from the conserved cysteine through the conserved F or W. The size entry is marked missing in some rows and otherwise reads once, few, many or a size class.

v_gene: TRBV28
abundance: many
CDR3aa: CASSPGPSRGTQYF

v_gene: TRBV5-4
abundance: NA
CDR3aa: CASSLSGTVNTEAFF

v_gene: TRBV27
abundance: few
CDR3aa: CASSPQLAGGPSEQFF

v_gene: TRBV30
abundance: few
CDR3aa: CAWRNRDRVTSGNTIYF

v_gene: TRBV7-8
abundance: many
CDR3aa: CASKRLAGGQETQYF

v_gene: TRBV6-5
abundance: few
CDR3aa: CATRGGSLALGGNTEAFF

v_gene: TRBV19
abundance: NA
CDR3aa: CASSIMGYNSPLHF

v_gene: TRBV20-1
abundance: few
CDR3aa: CSAGGGLEEKLFF

v_gene: TRBV12-3/TRBV12-4
abundance: many
CDR3aa: CASSSTPGGDEQYF

v_gene: TRBV29-1
abundance: NA
CDR3aa: CSAGTSGGGTYEQYF

v_gene: TRBV12-3/TRBV12-4
abundance: NA
CDR3aa: CASSFDGNTIYF

v_gene: TRBV5-1
abundance: NA
CDR3aa: CASRPQGNSYEQYF

v_gene: TRBV6-2/TRBV6-3
abundance: many
CDR3aa: CASSYSLATSSAEQYF

v_gene: TRBV11-2
abundance: NA
CDR3aa: CASTTDRTNYGYTF

v_gene: TRBV7-2
abundance: NA
CDR3aa: CASSQGGGTGVTRNQPQHF

v_gene: TRBV4-1
abundance: many
CDR3aa: CASSLTSGRGNEQFF

v_gene: TRBV5-1
abundance: few
CDR3aa: CASSPTGGSSEQYF

v_gene: TRBV29-1
abundance: NA
CDR3aa: CSVGGLAKNIQYF

v_gene: TRBV7-9
abundance: NA
CDR3aa: CASSFSGQAGEKLFF

v_gene: TRBV19
abundance: NA
CDR3aa: CASSIRGEGRSGANVLTF

v_gene: TRBV7-9
abundance: many
CDR3aa: CASSFSGDREAFF

v_gene: TRBV20-1
abundance: few
CDR3aa: CSASLPSGNIQYF

v_gene: TRBV7-9
abundance: NA
CDR3aa: CASSLLSWLGSNTGELFF

v_gene: TRBV6-2/TRBV6-3
abundance: many
CDR3aa: CASSYSTWYEQYF

v_gene: TRBV12-3/TRBV12-4
abundance: few
CDR3aa: CASSFDYRASTDTQYF

v_gene: TRBV6-1
abundance: many
CDR3aa: CASRPTGNSNQPQHF

v_gene: TRBV10-3
abundance: NA
CDR3aa: CAIRGSDTQYF

v_gene: TRBV20-1
abundance: many
CDR3aa: CSARPAGPLQGTQYF

v_gene: TRBV7-9
abundance: many
CDR3aa: CAGGGTQYF

v_gene: TRBV10-3
abundance: many
CDR3aa: CAISRDRGDTQYF

v_gene: TRBV5-1
abundance: many
CDR3aa: CASSLAERGNLGGQYF

v_gene: TRBV7-9
abundance: NA
CDR3aa: CASGHPQNTGELFF

v_gene: TRBV7-9
abundance: many
CDR3aa: CAGSRDRGSGANVLTF

v_gene: TRBV20-1
abundance: once
CDR3aa: CSARGGGSWETQYF

v_gene: TRBV5-6
abundance: NA
CDR3aa: CASSLRTGINQPQHF

v_gene: TRBV5-1
abundance: many
CDR3aa: CASSLESVSETQYF

v_gene: TRBV5-1
abundance: few
CDR3aa: CASSPGTGGNEKLFF

v_gene: TRBV11-2
abundance: NA
CDR3aa: CASSEPLRDRVYEQYF

v_gene: TRBV27
abundance: few
CDR3aa: CATAAADHSNSPLHF

v_gene: TRBV7-2
abundance: few
CDR3aa: CASSLLAGTDTQYF

v_gene: TRBV9
abundance: many
CDR3aa: CASSVESYTDTQYF

v_gene: TRBV29-1
abundance: few
CDR3aa: CSVRRGTDTQYF

v_gene: TRBV10-2
abundance: NA
CDR3aa: CASSDTSGGSTDTQYF

v_gene: TRBV7-3
abundance: NA
CDR3aa: CASSLQGGGTSGSSYNEQFF

v_gene: TRBV7-2
abundance: many
CDR3aa: CASSLRQASDTQYF

v_gene: TRBV7-9
abundance: few
CDR3aa: CASSFYIPGYNEKLFF

v_gene: TRBV12-3/TRBV12-4
abundance: NA
CDR3aa: CASSARRVLQDEQFF

v_gene: TRBV27
abundance: NA
CDR3aa: CATRPTGSTDTQYF

v_gene: TRBV12-3/TRBV12-4
abundance: many
CDR3aa: CASRATSGGYEQYF

v_gene: TRBV7-6
abundance: few
CDR3aa: CASSFNQGVSNEKLFF

v_gene: TRBV10-3
abundance: NA
CDR3aa: CAISGEPRDTQYF

v_gene: TRBV7-3
abundance: few
CDR3aa: CASSLTRRDSPLHF

v_gene: TRBV6-2/TRBV6-3
abundance: many
CDR3aa: CASSGNRGSTEAFF

v_gene: TRBV2
abundance: many
CDR3aa: CASTPSGYSNEQFF